This is a list of T cell receptor beta chains from one sample in a study of CD8+CD57+ T cells in acquired aplastic anemia. TCRdb re-called the reads with MiXCR, one entry per CDR3 protein. The data show 250,000 to 350,000 distinct CDR3 sequences, 55% to 65% seen once. The specimen was sorted CD4+, CD8+, or CD8+CD57+ T cells (not recorded which) from PBMCs. Receptors originate from a human donor with severe aplastic anemia or a healthy control (not recorded which). Each CDR3 is given with its conserved first and last residue. Each record gives: D gene, J gene, clone size, V gene, CDR3 length, CDR3 DNA, CDR3 protein. D genes are given only for firm matches. The size of a clone is reported for some rows only, either as once, few or many, or as a class for expanded clones.

>-|TRBJ1-5|many|TRBV5-6|15
TGTGCCAGCAGCTTATGGCAGGGAGGGCATCAGCCCCAGCATTTT
CASSLWQGGHQPQHF
>TRBD1|TRBJ2-5|once|TRBV2|15
TGTGCCAGCCTCCCCTGGGACAGGGGGTCGGAGACCCAGTACTTC
CASLPWDRGSETQYF
>-|TRBJ2-5|-|TRBV9|17
TGTGCCAGCAGCGTGGCCGGAGCGGTTAGCGGCCAAGAGACCCAGTACTTC
CASSVAGAVSGQETQYF
>-|TRBJ1-2|few|TRBV5-8|16
TGCGCCAGCAGCCAAGATCACCCGGATACTAACTATGGCTACACCTTC
CASSQDHPDTNYGYTF
>TRBD1|TRBJ1-3|-|TRBV9|17
TGTGCCAGCAGCGTAGGAAGCGGACAGGGGAATGGCTACACCATATATTTT
CASSVGSGQGNGYTIYF
>TRBD1|TRBJ1-3|many|TRBV12-3/TRBV12-4|15
TGTGCCAGCAGTCTGACAGGGAGCTCTGGAAACACCATATATTTT
CASSLTGSSGNTIYF
>TRBD2|TRBJ2-5|-|TRBV7-9|16
TGTGCCAGCAGCGTCGGGACTAGCGGGGGGGGAGAGACCCAGTACTTC
CASSVGTSGGGETQYF
>-|TRBJ2-1|-|TRBV5-6|12
TGTGCTAGTGGAAGGGGGTTCAATGAGCAGTTCTTC
CASGRGFNEQFF
>TRBD1|TRBJ1-2|-|TRBV20-1|14
TGCAGTGCTAAAGGACAGGGGGCTGTCTATGGCTACACCTTC
CSAKGQGAVYGYTF
>TRBD1|TRBJ1-2|-|TRBV7-9|14
TGTGCCAGCAGCTTCTTGGGACAGGGTGTGGGCTACACCTTC
CASSFLGQGVGYTF
>-|TRBJ1-4|many|TRBV19|14
TGTGCCAGTAGTATCAATACGGCTAATGAAAAACTGTTTTTT
CASSINTANEKLFF
>TRBD2|TRBJ2-7|-|TRBV7-8|14
TGTGCCAGCAGCTTACGGACTAGCGGCTACGAGCAGTACTTC
CASSLRTSGYEQYF
>-|TRBJ1-1|many|TRBV5-1|14
TGCGCCAGCAGCTTGGTTTTGGACAACACTGAAGCTTTCTTT
CASSLVLDNTEAFF
>TRBD1|TRBJ1-2|few|TRBV29-1|14
TGCAGCGCTACGCGGACAGGGTTTAACTATGGCTACACCTTC
CSATRTGFNYGYTF
>-|TRBJ1-6|-|TRBV7-6|15
TGTGCCAGCAGCTTAGGAGGGGGGGGGAATTCACCCCTCCACTTT
CASSLGGGGNSPLHF
>-|TRBJ1-4|many|TRBV9|14
TGTGCCAGCAGCGAGACAGGTCTTGATGAAAAACTGTTTTTT
CASSETGLDEKLFF
>TRBD1|TRBJ2-2|-|TRBV10-3|14
TGTGCCATCAGTGATAAGGGGGCCACCGTGGAGCTGTTTTTT
CAISDKGATVELFF
>TRBD1|TRBJ1-2|many|TRBV10-3|12
TGTGCCATTCAACAGGGGGACTATGGCTACACCTTC
CAIQQGDYGYTF
>-|TRBJ1-1|-|TRBV7-6|14
TGTGCCAGCAGCTTAGAGGTGGTGAACACTGAAGCTTTCTTT
CASSLEVVNTEAFF
>-|TRBJ1-2|many|TRBV10-3|13
TGTGCCATCAAAGGCGTTCCTAACTATGGCTACACCTTC
CAIKGVPNYGYTF
>-|TRBJ2-2|-|TRBV6-5|13
TGTGCCAGCAGGATACCGGGCACCGGGGAGCGGTTTTTT
CASRIPGTGERFF
>-|TRBJ1-4|many|TRBV7-2|14
TGTGCCAGCAGCTCCACAGGGAAGGATGAAAAACTGTTTTTT
CASSSTGKDEKLFF
>TRBD2|TRBJ2-6|many|TRBV7-2|17
TGTGCCAGCAGCTTGACTAGCGGGGGTTCTGGGGCCAACGTCCTGACTTTC
CASSLTSGGSGANVLTF